The next 14 T cell receptor beta chains were all read from a single sample in a study of T cell responses to AZD1222 COVID-19 vaccine. Using immunoSEQ multiplex PCR, the repertoire was profiled, and TCRdb retains in-frame clones only, with some absent. This repertoire shows over 100,000 clones, more than 65% found once; its top ten account for under 10%. The material was peripheral blood, obtained on day 0 of AZD1222 vaccination. The receptors stem from an adult in good health.

The chain links TRBV6-5 to TRBJ2-1; 7 nucleotides line up with TRBD2. The CDR3 is 15 residues long. Germline V gives CDR1 MNHEY, CDR2 SVGAGI. V lost 0 bases to trimming and J lost 2 bases; unmatched junction nucleotides: 1. This CDR3 reads CASSYSSGTYNEQFF. The CDR3 DNA sequence: TGTGCCAGCAGTTACTCGAGCGGGACCTACAATGAGCAGTTCTTC.

This chain joins TRBV3-1 (or the pseudogene TRBV3-2) and TRBJ1-2, with D possibly being TRBD1 (5 bases). V was clipped by 1 base and J by 4 bases, with 7 bases between them. The CDR3 is 13 amino acids. Germline V gene lookup returns CDR1 LGHDT and CDR2 YNNKEL (reference sequence). CDR3 sequence (DNA): TGTGCCAGCAGCCAAGGGGGCGGCTATGGCTACACCTTC. Translation gives CASSQGGGYGYTF.

This clone was recorded once. This chain connects TRBV25-1 to TRBJ1-2; 8 bases align to TRBD1. The V segment lost 6 bases and the J segment 5 bases; nucleotides outside the gene matches: 2. CDR1 is MGHDK, CDR2 SYGVNS, per germline. This CDR3 has 12 amino acids. CDR3 bases: TGTGCCAGCAGCAGGGGGCTATATGGCTACACCTTC. Its protein is CASSRGLYGYTF.

The chain joins TRBV25-1 to TRBJ2-7, with 9 bases matching TRBD2. V shed 7 bases and J 7 bases; nucleotides not matched to a gene: 11. The CDR3 has 14 amino acids. CDR1 and CDR2 from the germline V gene are MGHDK and SYGVNS. This CDR3 reads CASIRSGGQGEQYF. The CDR3 coding sequence is TGTGCCAGCATTCGGAGCGGGGGGCAAGGGGAGCAGTACTTC.

V gene TRBV28 combines with J gene TRBJ2-7; 11 bases align to TRBD1. The CDR3 runs 15 residues. CDR1 and CDR2 (germline): MDHEN, SYDVKM. V was pared by 7 bases and J by 1 base, with 6 bases of the junction left unmatched. The CDR3 spells CASMGGDRGSYEQYF. For the CDR3, the DNA is TGTGCCAGCATGGGAGGGGACAGGGGGTCCTACGAGCAGTACTTC. Combining the CDR3 with reference TRBV28 and TRBJ2-7 gives the whole variable domain DVKVTQSSRYLVKRTGEKVFLECVQDMDHENMFWYRQDPGLGLRLIYFSYDVKMKEKGDIPEGYSVSREKKERFSLILESASTNQTSMYLCASMGGDRGSYEQYFGPGTRLTVT.

The chain has TRBV6-5 and TRBJ1-2; D remains ambiguous. Germline-derived CDR1 and CDR2 are MNHEY and SVGAGI. The CDR3 is 15 amino acids. The V gene lost 2 bases and the J gene lost 8 bases, with 18 bases spanning the gap. The CDR3 here is CASSYRRRGASGYTF. In nucleotides, the CDR3 is TGTGCCAGCAGTTACAGGAGACGAGGAGCGAGCGGCTACACCTTC.

This chain links TRBV5-6 with TRBJ2-1; 8 bases line up with TRBD2. Germline CDR1 and CDR2: SGHDT and YYEEEE. V was clipped by 1 base and J by 7 bases; unmatched bases: 4. The CDR3 is made up of 14 amino acids. Written as DNA, the CDR3 is TGTGCCAGCAGCTTGACCGGGAGGGGGAATGAGCAGTTCTTC. The encoded protein is CASSLTGRGNEQFF.

The chain couples TRBV7-9 to TRBJ2-7; TRBD2 agrees at 9 bases. The trim removed 1 base at V and 2 bases at J, leaving 12 bases unmatched. Germline CDR1 reads SEHNR; CDR2 reads FQNEAQ (reference sequence). This CDR3 spans 18 amino acids. The CDR3 here is CASSLEVGIAGETYEQYF. CDR3 nucleotide sequence: TGTGCCAGCAGCTTAGAGGTAGGCATAGCGGGAGAAACCTACGAGCAGTACTTC.

V gene TRBV19 combines with J gene TRBJ1-5; unclear D gene. The CDR3 contains 16 residues. Germline CDR1 LNHDA, CDR2 SQIVND (reference sequence). Deletions cut 1 base from V and 7 bases from J, with 17 bases between. CDR3 DNA: TGTGCCAGTAGTATAGCTCAGGCCGGAGGAGGACAGCCCCAGCATTTT. It translates to CASSIAQAGGGQPQHF.

The chain uses TRBV4-2 and TRBJ1-4; no definite D call. This CDR3 has 14 amino acids. The germline V gene has CDR1 LGHNA and CDR2 YNFKEQ. Trimming took off 0 bases at V and 8 bases at J, with 10 bases between the two ends. The CDR3 loop is CASSQDLRGEKLFF. The CDR3 nucleotides read TGTGCCAGCAGCCAAGATTTGCGAGGGGAAAAACTGTTTTTT.

The J gene is TRBJ2-7, the V gene TRBV28; no reliable D call. CDR1 is MDHEN, CDR2 SYDVKM, per germline. The germline V and J ends were trimmed by 8 bases and 0 bases, with 5 bases remaining between them. The CDR3 has 11 residues. The CDR3 DNA reads TGTGCCAGCGCGGCCTCCTACGAGCAGTACTTC. This encodes CASAASYEQYF.

V and J are TRBV11-3 and TRBJ1-1; D is unclear. Trimming pared 2 bases from V and 1 base from J, leaving 5 bases between. Germline-derived CDR1 and CDR2 are SGHNT and YENEEA. The CDR3 loop spans 13 amino acids. The CDR3 sequence: CASSLRENTEAFF. CDR3 nucleotides: TGTGCCAGCAGCTTAAGGGAGAACACTGAAGCTTTCTTT.

The CDR3 DNA follows: TGTGCCAGCAGTTACAAGGGACTGGTCTTCTCCTACGAGCAGTACTTC. It codes for CASSYKGLVFSYEQYF. The rearrangement joins TRBV6-2 or TRBV6-3 to TRBJ2-7; D is perhaps TRBD2 (6 bases). This CDR3 is 16 amino acids long. Germline CDR1 reads MNHEY; CDR2 reads SVGEGT. Trimming pared 2 bases from V and 0 bases from J, leaving 14 bases between.

This chain links TRBV9 with TRBJ1-2, with a weak D call TRBD1 (5 bases). From germline, CDR1 is SGDLS and CDR2 YYNGEE. Trimming stripped 7 bases from V and 8 bases from J, with 9 bases between. The CDR3 covers 10 residues. DNA for the CDR3: TGTGCCAGCGCGGGGGAGGGCTACACCTTC. This gives the protein CASAGEGYTF.